The 24 T cell receptor beta chains reported below all come from one sample, sequenced in a study of cytomegalovirus exposure and HLA in healthy donors. The PCR had 60 Vbeta and 13 Jbeta primers. Repertoires were generated with immunoSEQ multiplex PCR, while TCRdb's copy carries only in-frame clones and drops some. The sample holds 150,000 to 200,000 clones, about 77% seen once. Sequencing was done on a sample of PBMCs. All receptors come from a man aged 55 to 70 in good health and CMV-seronegative.

This rearrangement joins TRBV7-2 to TRBJ2-1; TRBD2 matches 9 bases. This CDR3 region has 15 residues. The V segment lost 5 bases and the J segment 7 bases; nucleotides outside the gene matches: 9. Germline V gene data show CDR1 as SGHTA and CDR2 as FQGNSA. CDR3 amino acids: CASSPGLATGNEQFF. The CDR3 region has the DNA TGTGCCAGCAGCCCCGGACTAGCGACTGGAAATGAGCAGTTCTTC. Full variable domain (missing parts from reference TRBV7-2 and TRBJ2-1): GAGVSQSPSNKVTEKGKDVELRCDPISGHTALYWYRQSLGQGLEFLIYFQGNSAPDKSGLPSDRFSAERTGGSVSTLTIQRTQQEDSAVYLCASSPGLATGNEQFFGPGTRLTVL.

This chain connects TRBV23-1 to TRBJ1-5; 8 bases are a match to TRBD1. TRBV23-1 is an ORF for which the function is uncertain. The junction had 8 bases not matched to a gene; V was cut back by 4 bases and J by 0 bases. CDR3 length equals 17 residues. In DNA form, the CDR3 reads TGCGCCAGCAGTCTAACAGGGGGTCCTTATAGCAATCAGCCCCAGCATTTT. Translated, it gives CASSLTGGPYSNQPQHF.

CDR3 sequence reads: CASSAGGQREGWNEQFF. CDR3 sequence (DNA): TGTGCCAGCAGCGCAGGCGGGCAACGGGAGGGATGGAATGAGCAGTTCTTC. The V gene is TRBV9, the J gene TRBJ2-1, with TRBD2 matching over 8 bases. The V gene end was trimmed by 3 bases and the J gene end by 7 bases; junction bases not matched to a gene: 15. Germline lookup yields CDR1 SGDLS and CDR2 YYNGEE. The CDR3 is 17 residues long.

The chain uses TRBV5-6 and TRBJ2-7; the D gene is possibly TRBD1 (7 bases). Looked up from germline, CDR1 is SGHDT and CDR2 is YYEEEE. The CDR3 is 15 residues long. Trimming took off 2 bases at V and 0 bases at J, with 12 bases between the two ends. The CDR3 reads CASSFGQGGSYEQYF. The CDR3 DNA follows: TGTGCCAGCAGCTTCGGCCAGGGGGGCTCCTACGAGCAGTACTTC.

Comment on this clone: Additional DNA sequences in this sample encode the identical CDR3. The J gene is TRBJ1-1, the V gene TRBV5-1; 10 bases agree with TRBD1. Trimming took 4 bases from V and 0 from J; bases not matched to a gene: 6. The length of the CDR3 is 16 residues. The V gene's germline CDR1 is SGHRS and CDR2 YFSETQ. CDR3 DNA sequence: TGCGCCAGCAGCCCCGGGACAGGGGTCATGAACACTGAAGCTTTCTTT. Protein: CASSPGTGVMNTEAFF.

This rearrangement joins TRBV5-1 to TRBJ1-1; TRBD1 matches at 9 bases. CDR1 is SGHRS and CDR2 is YFSETQ in the germline V gene. The CDR3 is 15 amino acids. V was clipped by 0 bases and J by 5 bases; unmatched bases: 5. CDR3 protein: CASSLAGDRGTEAFF. CDR3 in DNA: TGCGCCAGCAGCTTGGCCGGAGACAGGGGGACTGAAGCTTTCTTT.

The J gene is TRBJ2-7, the V gene TRBV4-1, with D possibly being TRBD2 (5 bases). Germline V gives CDR1 MGHRA, CDR2 YSYEKL. CDR3 length: 16 amino acids. Between the trimmed V and J ends, which lost 0 bases and 0 bases, there was a span of 12 bases. CDR3 bases: TGCGCCAGCAGCCAAGATCTAGCATTAAGCTCCTACGAGCAGTACTTC. Protein sequence: CASSQDLALSSYEQYF.

This clone was observed a few times. This rearrangement joins TRBV7-6 to TRBJ2-5, with 8 bases lining up with TRBD1. Germline-derived CDR1 and CDR2 are SGHVS and FNYEAQ. V trimming: 0 bases; J trimming: 7 bases; junction bases outside the gene matches: 7. The CDR3 is made up of 15 amino acids. Here the CDR3 reads CASSLAGTGLRTQYF. CDR3 DNA: TGTGCCAGCAGCTTAGCTGGGACAGGCCTACGGACCCAGTACTTC. Looking up the rest from reference TRBV7-6 and TRBJ2-5 gives the full variable domain: GAGVSQSPRYKVTKRGQDVALRCDPISGHVSLYWYRQALGQGPEFLTYFNYEAQQDKSGLPNDRFSAERPEGSISTLTIQRTEQRDSAMYRCASSLAGTGLRTQYFGPGTRLLVL.

The chain has TRBV19 and TRBJ1-3; D is unresolved. The V end lost 1 base, the J end lost 2 bases, and 12 bases lay between the germline ends. Germline values: CDR1 LNHDA, CDR2 SQIVND (reference sequence). The CDR3 runs 16 residues. The CDR3 spells CASSIAGRQAGNTIYF. DNA for the CDR3: TGTGCCAGTAGTATAGCTGGTAGGCAGGCTGGAAACACCATATATTTT. Looking up the rest from reference TRBV19 and TRBJ1-3 gives the full variable domain: DGGITQSPKYLFRKEGQNVTLSCEQNLNHDAMYWYRQDPGQGLRLIYYSQIVNDFQKGDIAEGYSVSREKKESFPLTVTSAQKNPTAFYLCASSIAGRQAGNTIYFGEGSWLTVV.

This clone was detected a few times. CDR3 in amino acids: CASSSDRDNTGELFF. For the CDR3, the DNA is TGTGCCAGCAGCTCCGACAGGGATAACACCGGGGAGCTGTTTTTT. The chain employs TRBV5-4 and TRBJ2-2; 7 bases fit TRBD1. This CDR3 is built from 15 residues. The V and J ends lost 3 bases and 2 bases, in that order; junction bases with no gene match: 4. Germline V gene lookup returns CDR1 SGHNT and CDR2 YYREEE (reference sequence).

The chain uses TRBV7-8 and TRBJ1-5; D might be TRBD1 (6 bases). There are 15 residues in the CDR3. CDR1 is SGHVS and CDR2 is FQNEAQ in the germline V gene. The V end was cut by 4 bases, the J end by 4 bases, with 14 bases between. CDR3 amino acids: CASSSHRVGNQPQHF. CDR3 DNA sequence: TGTGCCAGCAGCTCCCACAGGGTGGGTAATCAGCCCCAGCATTTT.

The CDR3 DNA sequence: TGTGCCAGCGGGCGTGCGGGGGGGGACACTGAAGCTTTCTTT. This sequence encodes CASGRAGGDTEAFF. The gene calls are TRBV7-9 and TRBJ1-1, with D perhaps TRBD1 (5 bases). Trimming stripped 8 bases from V and 3 bases from J, with 16 bases between. The CDR3 contains 14 residues. The V gene's germline CDR1 is SEHNR and CDR2 FQNEAQ (reference sequence).

The chain links TRBV27 to TRBJ2-7, with D tentatively TRBD2 (6 bases). Germline CDR1 MNHEY, CDR2 SMNVEV (reference sequence). The CDR3 has 13 amino acids. The V and J ends lost 7 bases and 2 bases respectively, with 12 bases between them. The CDR3 sequence is CASMRRGTYEQYF. CDR3 DNA sequence: TGTGCCAGCATGCGACGGGGGACCTACGAGCAGTACTTC.

The V call is TRBV6-5, the J call TRBJ1-1, with D hard to call. This CDR3 is built from 13 residues. The germline gives CDR1 MNHEY, CDR2 SVGAGI. The ends were cut back, 7 bases at V and 1 base at J, with 10 bases in the middle. In DNA, the CDR3 is TGTGCCAGCACGTATGCGCCGAACACTGAAGCTTTCTTT. Translating gives CASTYAPNTEAFF.

This clone was seen only a few times. The rearrangement links TRBV27 to TRBJ2-2; D is possibly TRBD1 (6 bases). The CDR3 is made up of 16 amino acids. Germline-derived CDR1 and CDR2 are MNHEY and SMNVEV (reference sequence). The ends were cut back, 3 bases at V and 3 bases at J, with 14 bases in the middle. The CDR3 is CASSFLSAGDTGELFF. In nucleotides, the CDR3 is TGTGCCAGCAGTTTTCTATCGGCAGGGGACACCGGGGAGCTGTTTTTT.

CDR3: CASSLAGSDTQYF. The CDR3 DNA sequence: TGTGCCAGCAGCTTGGCAGGGTCAGATACGCAGTATTTT. The chain recombines TRBV5-4 with TRBJ2-3; a weak D match, TRBD1 (5 bases). Between the trimmed V and J ends, which lost 0 bases and 4 bases, there was a span of 6 bases. Germline V gene sequence: CDR1 SGHNT, CDR2 YYREEE (reference sequence). This CDR3 region has 13 residues.

The V call is TRBV5-4, the J call TRBJ2-1; D perhaps matches TRBD1 (5 bases). The CDR3 contains 16 residues. V dropped 0 bases and J dropped 0 bases, with 10 bases sitting between them. CDR1 is SGHNT and CDR2 is YYREEE in the germline V gene (reference sequence). The CDR3 DNA is TGTGCCAGCAGCTTGGAACAGGCCGCCTCCTACAATGAGCAGTTCTTC. Translated: CASSLEQAASYNEQFF.

The gene calls are TRBV15 and TRBJ2-5; no clear D. The CDR3 spans 12 residues. Germline assignment: CDR1 LNHNV and CDR2 YYDKDF (reference sequence). Trimming pared 2 bases from V and 5 bases from J, leaving 6 bases between. CDR3: CATSRSSETQYF. The CDR3, as DNA: TGTGCCACCAGCAGATCGAGCGAGACCCAGTACTTC.

The chain couples TRBV28 to TRBJ1-1, with 7 bases fitting TRBD1. This CDR3 comprises 16 residues. V was clipped by 1 base and J by 4 bases; unmatched bases: 9. Germline-derived CDR1 and CDR2 are MDHEN and SYDVKM. CDR3 region: CASSLLAGGYLTEAFF. The CDR3 nucleotides read TGTGCCAGCAGTTTATTGGCAGGGGGGTATCTCACTGAAGCTTTCTTT.

In this sample, this clone turned up once. The chain links TRBV10-3 to TRBJ1-5; a possible D gene is TRBD1 (5 bases). The germline V gene has CDR1 ENHRY and CDR2 SYGVKD. This CDR3 region has 15 residues. Trimming cost V 10 bases and J 6 bases, with 22 bases left between them. The CDR3 is CATCEAPQGGQPQHF. The CDR3 DNA sequence: TGTGCCACCTGCGAGGCCCCGCAGGGAGGTCAGCCCCAGCATTTT.

This clone has just a few counts. The chain is built from TRBV6-1 and TRBJ1-6; a weak D match, TRBD1 (5 bases). CDR3 size: 17 residues. Trimming shortened V by 2 bases and J by 0 bases, and 11 bases separated the two germline ends. Germline CDR1 and CDR2: MNHNS and SASEGT. CDR3: CASSESTVISYNSPLHF. CDR3 nucleotides: TGTGCCAGCAGTGAATCGACAGTGATCTCCTATAATTCACCCCTCCACTTT.

The rearrangement joins TRBV30 to TRBJ1-2; perhaps TRBD1 as D (6 bases). V lost 5 bases, J lost 8 bases, and 15 bases lay in between. Germline V gene data show CDR1 as GTSNPN and CDR2 as SVGIG (reference sequence). The CDR3 loop spans 12 amino acids. As DNA, the CDR3 is TGTGCCTGGGGGGTATCAGGGGTCGGCTACACCTTC. Translation: CAWGVSGVGYTF.

The chain has TRBV5-4 and TRBJ1-2; perhaps TRBD1 as D (6 bases). The V end lost 2 bases, the J end lost 6 bases, and 17 bases lay between the germline ends. There are 15 residues in the CDR3. Germline CDR1 SGHNT, CDR2 YYREEE (reference sequence). CDR3 region: CASSFGTPGIDGYTF. CDR3 DNA: TGTGCCAGCAGCTTCGGGACACCGGGGATCGATGGCTACACCTTC.

The rearrangement joins TRBV19 to TRBJ1-5; D possibly corresponds to TRBD1 (6 bases). Trimming took 5 bases from V and 4 from J, leaving 21 bases between them. CDR1 is LNHDA, CDR2 SQIVND, per germline (reference sequence). The CDR3 totals 17 residues. CDR3 region: CASSAPPGTGPNQPQHF. The CDR3 DNA is TGTGCCAGTAGTGCCCCTCCTGGAACAGGGCCGAATCAGCCCCAGCATTTT.